A single sample is the source of the 27 T cell receptor beta chains below, sequenced in a study of T cell changes during pregnancy in multiple sclerosis (dated by TCRdb to between 2018 and 2021). Libraries were prepared through the immunoSEQ multiplex PCR assay. This immuneACCESS table, as held by TCRdb, lists in-frame sequences with V and J called but not all clones. Of the missing ones, under half trace to an unresolved V gene in checked studies; the others have no known cause. For this sample the table gives some 80,000 clones, of which around 94% were detected only once. The ten largest clones represent about 0.14% of the sample. Here the sequenced sample was CD4+ T cells from peripheral blood mononuclear cells, taken after pregnancy. The source of these receptors is a female donor with multiple sclerosis, enrolled in a pregnancy study.

The CDR3 region has the DNA TGTGCCAGCAGCCAGCTGACAGGGCTCAGCCCCCTCACAGATACGCAGTATTTT. This sequence encodes CASSQLTGLSPLTDTQYF. The chain links TRBV14 to TRBJ2-3; 7 nucleotides agree with TRBD1. V was pared by 3 bases and J by 2 bases, with 14 bases of the junction left unmatched. Looked up from germline, CDR1 is SGHDN and CDR2 is FVKESK. CDR3 length: 18 residues.

The chain carries TRBV6-6 and TRBJ2-1, with TRBD2 matching 8 bases. The length of the CDR3 is 14 residues. With 7 bases clipped from V and 4 bases from J, the junction kept 6 bases outside the gene matches. Looked up from germline, CDR1 is MNHNY and CDR2 is SVGAGI (reference sequence). The CDR3 DNA reads TGTGCCAGCACCCCTGGGACTAGTTACAATGAGCAGTTCTTC. Amino acid sequence: CASTPGTSYNEQFF.

The J gene is TRBJ1-5, the V gene TRBV10-1, with no clear D. V was shortened by 2 bases and J by 6 bases, with 17 bases between the two germline ends. The CDR3 totals 16 residues. Germline V lookup: CDR1 WNHNN, CDR2 SYGVQD (reference sequence). In DNA form, the CDR3 reads TGCGCCAGCAGTGAGGGGGAGAGGGATACCACTCAGCCCCAGCATTTT. It yields the protein CASSEGERDTTQPQHF.

The chain employs TRBV29-1 and TRBJ1-1; D is unclear. V was pared by 4 bases and J by 0 bases, with 3 bases between. Germline values: CDR1 SQVTM, CDR2 ANQGSEA. CDR3 length: 11 residues. The CDR3: CSVVMNTEAFF. The DNA for the CDR3 is TGCAGCGTTGTCATGAACACTGAAGCTTTCTTT.

The chain employs TRBV4-1 and TRBJ2-1; 15 bases are shared with TRBD2. V lost 5 bases to trimming and J lost 2 bases; unmatched junction nucleotides: 4. Per the germline V gene, CDR1 is MGHRA and CDR2 is YSYEKL. The CDR3 extends over 17 amino acids. The CDR3 bases are TGCGCCAGCAGCTTCAGGACTAGCGGGAGGGCCTACAATGAGCAGTTCTTC. This encodes CASSFRTSGRAYNEQFF.

In DNA, the CDR3 is TGTGCCATCAGTCCCGGGACAGGGAGCGAGCAGTACTTC. Its translation is CAISPGTGSEQYF. V and J are TRBV10-3 and TRBJ2-7; 9 nucleotides match TRBD1. The CDR3 consists of 13 residues. V shed 5 bases and J 6 bases; nucleotides not matched to a gene: 5. Germline V gene lookup returns CDR1 ENHRY and CDR2 SYGVKD.

The chain carries TRBV7-6 and TRBJ2-2; 11 bases map to TRBD2. Looked up from germline, CDR1 is SGHVS and CDR2 is FNYEAQ. J gave up 4 bases and V 1 base, and 2 bases lay outside the gene matches. The CDR3 consists of 16 residues. CDR3 in DNA: TGTGCCAGCAGCTTAGGACTAGCGGGGACCACCGGGGAGCTGTTTTTT. This sequence encodes CASSLGLAGTTGELFF.

The V and J genes are TRBV2 and TRBJ2-2; TRBD2 might be the D (5 bases). The CDR3 has 14 amino acids. Germline V lookup: CDR1 SNHLY, CDR2 FYNNEI. The ends were cut back, 5 bases at V and 7 bases at J, with 14 bases in the middle. In nucleotides, the CDR3 is TGTGCCAGCAGTATGGCGAGGGTGGGCGGGGAGCTGTTTTTT. Its translation: CASSMARVGGELFF.

This clone was picked up one time. V and J are TRBV7-9 and TRBJ2-5; 10 bases line up with TRBD1. Trimming at V came to 3 bases and at J to 5 bases, leaving 3 bases not matched to a gene. CDR1 is SEHNR, CDR2 FQNEAQ, per germline (reference sequence). CDR3 length: 14 residues. The CDR3: CASSFKTGGETQYF. DNA for the CDR3: TGTGCCAGCAGCTTTAAGACAGGGGGCGAGACCCAGTACTTC.

The rearrangement links TRBV15 to TRBJ2-3; D ambiguous. Trimming removed 1 base at V and 0 bases at J, with 11 bases between. CDR3 size: 16 residues. Germline V gives CDR1 LNHNV, CDR2 YYDKDF (reference sequence). The CDR3 protein is CATSRGSPVSTDTQYF. CDR3 sequence (DNA): TGTGCCACCAGCAGAGGAAGTCCGGTTAGCACAGATACGCAGTATTTT.

The chain carries TRBV6-5 and TRBJ2-1; D is ambiguous. Trimming removed 4 bases from V and 8 bases from J, with 6 bases in between. The germline V gene has CDR1 MNHEY and CDR2 SVGAGI. The CDR3 is made up of 11 amino acids. CDR3 sequence reads: CASSSLYEQFF. As DNA, the CDR3 is TGTGCCAGCAGTTCCCTCTATGAGCAGTTCTTC.

This chain links TRBV6-5 with TRBJ2-1; 8 bases match TRBD2. The germline CDR1 and CDR2 sequences are MNHEY and SVGAGI. The trim removed 11 bases at V and 6 bases at J, leaving 9 bases unmatched. CDR3 size: 13 residues. CDR3: CALREGRLNEQFF. The DNA of the CDR3 is TGTGCCCTCCGGGAGGGCCGACTCAATGAGCAGTTCTTC.

This sequence joins TRBV7-8 and TRBJ2-7; 8 positions agree with TRBD2. The germline V gene encodes CDR1 SGHVS and CDR2 FQNEAQ. Trimming removed 2 bases from V and 3 bases from J; junction bases left unmatched: 3. The CDR3 loop spans 14 amino acids. The DNA for the CDR3 is TGTGCCAGCAGCTTACGGGAGGGCCGCTACGAGCAGTACTTC. Translating it yields CASSLREGRYEQYF.

The chain uses TRBV4-2 and TRBJ1-5; 7 bases agree with TRBD1. The germline V gene encodes CDR1 LGHNA and CDR2 YNFKEQ. The CDR3 loop spans 15 amino acids. Trimming removed 1 base from V and 4 bases from J; junction bases left unmatched: 4. The CDR3 DNA sequence: TGTGCCAGCAGCCAAGGACGACAGGGTAATCAGCCCCAGCATTTT. This encodes CASSQGRQGNQPQHF.

V and J are TRBV15 and TRBJ2-6; D call uncertain. Between the trimmed V and J ends, which lost 4 bases and 3 bases, there was a span of 4 bases. Looked up from germline, CDR1 is LNHNV and CDR2 is YYDKDF (reference sequence). This CDR3 has 13 residues. The CDR3 nucleotides read TGTGCCACCAGCACCCTTGGGGCCAACGTCCTGACTTTC. Its protein is CATSTLGANVLTF.

J is TRBJ2-4 and V is TRBV6-4; 8 bases are a match to TRBD1. The CDR3 runs 20 residues. V shed 7 bases, J shed 3 bases, and the junction held 23 bases outside the gene matches. CDR1 MRHNA and CDR2 SNTAGT come from the germline V gene. Here the CDR3 DNA reads TGTGCCAGCAAAAGGCCCCGGGACAGGTTACTTCTAGCCGTCAAAAACATTCAGTACTTC. It yields the protein CASKRPRDRLLLAVKNIQYF.

The chain is built from TRBV19 and TRBJ2-6; TRBD1 matches at 9 bases. CDR3 size: 17 residues. CDR1 is LNHDA and CDR2 is SQIVND in the germline V gene (reference sequence). Losses at the gene ends were 5 bases for V and 0 bases for J; bases not matched to a gene: 5. As DNA, the CDR3 is TGTGCCAGTAGTCCTCAGACAGGGGGCTCTGGGGCCAACGTCCTGACTTTC. It is translated as CASSPQTGGSGANVLTF.

The chain has TRBV7-2 and TRBJ2-3; 8 bases agree with TRBD2. The germline V gene encodes CDR1 SGHTA and CDR2 FQGNSA. This CDR3 is built from 15 residues. The junction had 6 bases not matched to a gene; V was cut back by 3 bases and J by 4 bases. CDR3 DNA sequence: TGTGCCAGCAGCTTGCGGGGGGTGGTCGCAGATACGCAGTATTTT. Protein product: CASSLRGVVADTQYF.

The genes are TRBV10-3 and TRBJ2-6; TRBD1 agrees at 8 bases. The CDR3 runs to 19 residues. Unmatched junction bases numbered 12, after V lost 5 bases and J lost 0 bases. Germline values: CDR1 ENHRY, CDR2 SYGVKD. In DNA form, the CDR3 reads TGTGCCATCAGTAATTACCCCGGGACAGGTGACTCTGGGGCCAACGTCCTGACTTTC. Its translation: CAISNYPGTGDSGANVLTF.

V usage is TRBV5-1 and J usage is TRBJ2-3, with 9 nucleotides matching TRBD2. The CDR3 contains 17 residues. The trim removed 0 bases at V and 6 bases at J, leaving 11 bases unmatched. CDR1 and CDR2 (germline): SGHRS, YFSETQ. The CDR3 loop reads CASSLGFSSGILDTQYF. The CDR3 nucleotides read TGCGCCAGCAGCTTGGGGTTCTCTAGCGGGATATTGGATACGCAGTATTTT. Based on the CDR3 plus reference TRBV5-1 and TRBJ2-3, the full variable domain is KAGVTQTPRYLIKTRGQQVTLSCSPISGHRSVSWYQQTPGQGLQFLFEYFSETQRNKGNFPGRFSGRQFSNSRSEMNVSTLELGDSALYLCASSLGFSSGILDTQYFGPGTRLTVL.

The J gene is TRBJ2-7, the V gene TRBV6-6, with TRBD2 matching over 13 bases. The V and J ends lost 5 bases and 7 bases, in that order; junction bases with no gene match: 5. The CDR3 runs 14 residues. CDR1 is MNHNY, CDR2 SVGAGI, per germline (reference sequence). The CDR3 DNA sequence: TGTGCCAGCAGTCGACTAGCGGGAGGCGGGGAGCAGTACTTC. Its protein is CASSRLAGGGEQYF.

This chain joins TRBV5-6 and TRBJ2-7; 9 nucleotides align to TRBD1. With 2 bases clipped from V and 4 bases from J, the junction kept 1 base outside the gene matches. The CDR3 consists of 13 residues. Germline V lookup: CDR1 SGHDT, CDR2 YYEEEE. The chain's CDR3 is CASSLQGAYEQYF. The CDR3 coding sequence is TGTGCCAGCAGCTTACAGGGGGCTTACGAGCAGTACTTC.

The V call is TRBV5-1, the J call TRBJ2-3; maybe TRBD2 (5 bases). The germline V and J ends were trimmed by 0 bases and 4 bases, with 12 bases remaining between them. Per germline, CDR1 SGHRS and CDR2 YFSETQ. The CDR3 covers 15 residues. CDR3 bases: TGCGCCAGCAGCTTGGAGGGAGTAGTGCCAGATACGCAGTATTTT. Its translation: CASSLEGVVPDTQYF.

This clone appeared once. V usage is TRBV2 and J usage is TRBJ2-7; possibly TRBD1 for D (6 bases). V was shortened by 8 bases and J by 5 bases, with 10 bases between the two germline ends. Germline CDR1 and CDR2: SNHLY and FYNNEI. CDR3 length: 11 amino acids. In nucleotides, the CDR3 is TGTGCCAGCCGGGACACCGACGAGCAGTACTTC. It encodes CASRDTDEQYF.

The gene calls are TRBV4-2 and TRBJ2-1, with 15 positions matching TRBD2. CDR1 is LGHNA and CDR2 is YNFKEQ in the germline V gene. CDR3 size: 19 residues. Germline trimming cut 4 bases from V and 8 bases from J; bases unmatched to any gene: 15. CDR3 sequence: CASSPGQGLAGGIFDEQFF. CDR3 DNA: TGTGCCAGCAGCCCGGGACAGGGACTAGCGGGAGGTATCTTCGATGAGCAGTTCTTC.

This chain links TRBV7-2 with TRBJ2-3; TRBD2 is a possible D gene (6 bases). This CDR3 has 15 residues. The germline V gene encodes CDR1 SGHTA and CDR2 FQGNSA. V lost 2 bases, J lost 5 bases, and 14 bases lay in between. The CDR3 spells CASSLPGGIVDTQYF. The CDR3 nucleotides are TGTGCCAGCAGCTTACCCGGCGGGATTGTAGATACGCAGTATTTT.

The CDR3 sequence is CASSFGLAGVGVTDTQYF. The CDR3 coding sequence is TGCGCCAGCAGCTTCGGACTAGCGGGAGTCGGGGTCACAGATACGCAGTATTTT. The chain links TRBV5-1 to TRBJ2-3; 13 bases fit TRBD2. Unmatched junction bases numbered 8, after V lost 2 bases and J lost 2 bases. The CDR3 is made up of 18 amino acids. Per germline, CDR1 SGHRS and CDR2 YFSETQ.